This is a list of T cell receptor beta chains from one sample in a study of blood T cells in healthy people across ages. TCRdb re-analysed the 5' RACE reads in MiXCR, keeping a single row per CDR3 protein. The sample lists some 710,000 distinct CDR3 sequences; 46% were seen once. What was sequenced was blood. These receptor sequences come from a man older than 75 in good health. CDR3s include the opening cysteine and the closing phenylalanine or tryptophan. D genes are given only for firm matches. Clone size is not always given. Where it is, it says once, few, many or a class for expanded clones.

CDR3nt: TGTGCCAGCAGCCACGAGACAGTTATCTCCTACGAGCAGTACTTC; CDR3aa: CASSHETVISYEQYF; j_gene: TRBJ2-7; d_gene: .; abundance: .; v_gene: TRBV7-2
CDR3nt: TGCGCCAGCAGCTTGGCGGGACTAGTGGGCAATGAGCAGTTCTTC; CDR3aa: CASSLAGLVGNEQFF; j_gene: TRBJ2-1; d_gene: TRBD2; abundance: .; v_gene: TRBV5-1
CDR3nt: TGTGCCAGCAGTTCTGGGGGGACGAGACAGGCTAATCAGCCCCAGCATTTT; CDR3aa: CASSSGGTRQANQPQHF; j_gene: TRBJ1-5; d_gene: .; abundance: .; v_gene: TRBV12-3/TRBV12-4
CDR3nt: TGTGCCAGCAGATCAGGTAGCTCTGGGGCCAACGTCCTGACTTTC; CDR3aa: CASRSGSSGANVLTF; j_gene: TRBJ2-6; d_gene: .; abundance: .; v_gene: TRBV27
CDR3nt: TGTGCCAGCAGCCCTTACCTGGACAGCTCGGAGACCCAGTACTTC; CDR3aa: CASSPYLDSSETQYF; j_gene: TRBJ2-5; d_gene: .; abundance: few; v_gene: TRBV9
CDR3nt: TGCAGTGCCGCCCAGGGTCTCAGGAGCAATCAGCCCCAGCATTTT; CDR3aa: CSAAQGLRSNQPQHF; j_gene: TRBJ1-5; d_gene: .; abundance: .; v_gene: TRBV20-1
CDR3nt: TGTGCCAGCAGCTCTGGGGGGGTCGGGAGCTCCTACGAGCAGTACTTC; CDR3aa: CASSSGGVGSSYEQYF; j_gene: TRBJ2-7; d_gene: TRBD2; abundance: .; v_gene: TRBV7-2
CDR3nt: TGTGCCAGCAGCTTAACCAGGGGCCCCGAGCAGTACTTC; CDR3aa: CASSLTRGPEQYF; j_gene: TRBJ2-7; d_gene: .; abundance: few; v_gene: TRBV7-3
CDR3nt: TGTGCCAGCGGCCCAAAGGGAGAGACCCAGTACTTC; CDR3aa: CASGPKGETQYF; j_gene: TRBJ2-5; d_gene: .; abundance: .; v_gene: TRBV6-5
CDR3nt: TGCAGTGCTAGAGATGGTGGGGGCCGGGGAAATTCACCCCTCCACTTT; CDR3aa: CSARDGGGRGNSPLHF; j_gene: TRBJ1-6; d_gene: .; abundance: many; v_gene: TRBV20-1
CDR3nt: TGTGCCAGCAGTTCAAGGACTAGCGGGATGCCCTACAATGAGCAGTTCTTC; CDR3aa: CASSSRTSGMPYNEQFF; j_gene: TRBJ2-1; d_gene: TRBD2; abundance: .; v_gene: TRBV12-3/TRBV12-4
CDR3nt: TGTGCCAGCAGCGACAAACAGGGGAGTTCCTACAATGAGCAGTACTTC; CDR3aa: CASSDKQGSSYNEQYF; j_gene: TRBJ2-7; d_gene: TRBD1; abundance: few; v_gene: TRBV5-5
CDR3nt: TGTGCCAGCTCACCACTGGGGTTTGGTGAAGCTTTCTTT; CDR3aa: CASSPLGFGEAFF; j_gene: TRBJ1-1; d_gene: .; abundance: .; v_gene: TRBV18
CDR3nt: TGTGCCAGCAGTTACGTGGTAGGCAGCTCCTACAATGAGCAGTACTTC; CDR3aa: CASSYVVGSSYNEQYF; j_gene: TRBJ2-7; d_gene: .; abundance: .; v_gene: TRBV6-6
CDR3nt: TGTGCCAGCAGTTACCTGATTGGAGCGGGAGTCTCCTACAATGAGCAGTTCTTC; CDR3aa: CASSYLIGAGVSYNEQFF; j_gene: TRBJ2-1; d_gene: TRBD2; abundance: many; v_gene: TRBV6-2/TRBV6-3
CDR3nt: TGTGCCAGCAACCGGGACATCGGATCTGGGGCCAACGTCCTGACTTTC; CDR3aa: CASNRDIGSGANVLTF; j_gene: TRBJ2-6; d_gene: .; abundance: .; v_gene: TRBV7-2
CDR3nt: TGCAGTGCTTCCGGGACAGATGGCTACGAGCAGTACTTC; CDR3aa: CSASGTDGYEQYF; j_gene: TRBJ2-7; d_gene: TRBD1; abundance: few; v_gene: TRBV20-1
CDR3nt: TGTGCCAGCACCCAACCGACAGGGAATGGCTACACCTTC; CDR3aa: CASTQPTGNGYTF; j_gene: TRBJ1-2; d_gene: TRBD1; abundance: few; v_gene: TRBV12-3/TRBV12-4
CDR3nt: TGCAGCGTTGGGTCGGCTACCCGCGAGCAGTACTTC; CDR3aa: CSVGSATREQYF; j_gene: TRBJ2-7; d_gene: .; abundance: .; v_gene: TRBV29-1
CDR3nt: TGCGCCAGCAGCTTTGGGACGTCAAATGAAAAACTGTTTTTT; CDR3aa: CASSFGTSNEKLFF; j_gene: TRBJ1-4; d_gene: .; abundance: .; v_gene: TRBV5-1
CDR3nt: TGTGCCAGCAACGACCGGGAGGGATTAAATGAAAAACTGTTTTTT; CDR3aa: CASNDREGLNEKLFF; j_gene: TRBJ1-4; d_gene: .; abundance: .; v_gene: TRBV6-6
CDR3nt: TGTGCCAGCAGCCAAGATAAGGACAGGGTTAACGGGGAGCTGTTTTTT; CDR3aa: CASSQDKDRVNGELFF; j_gene: TRBJ2-2; d_gene: TRBD1; abundance: .; v_gene: TRBV4-2
CDR3nt: TGTGCCAGCAGGTACCCTGGGCAGGAGGGCTACGAGCAGTACTTC; CDR3aa: CASRYPGQEGYEQYF; j_gene: TRBJ2-7; d_gene: .; abundance: few; v_gene: TRBV28
CDR3nt: TGCAGCGCCGACAGGGGCGATGAGCAGTTCTTC; CDR3aa: CSADRGDEQFF; j_gene: TRBJ2-1; d_gene: TRBD1; abundance: many; v_gene: TRBV29-1
CDR3nt: TGTGCCAGCAGCGTATTTGCCCAGCGGGAGAACAATGAGCAGTACTTC; CDR3aa: CASSVFAQRENNEQYF; j_gene: TRBJ2-5; d_gene: TRBD2; abundance: .; v_gene: TRBV9
CDR3nt: TGCAGCGCTACTCGGCGGACAGGGAACGACGAGCAGTACTTC; CDR3aa: CSATRRTGNDEQYF; j_gene: TRBJ2-7; d_gene: TRBD1; abundance: .; v_gene: TRBV20-1
CDR3nt: TGTGCCAGCAGCTTAAGTCTAGTCGGTGAGCAGTTCTTC; CDR3aa: CASSLSLVGEQFF; j_gene: TRBJ2-1; d_gene: .; abundance: .; v_gene: TRBV7-9
CDR3nt: TGTGCCAGCAGCTTCGATATCCGAGGGGATGGCTACACCTTC; CDR3aa: CASSFDIRGDGYTF; j_gene: TRBJ1-2; d_gene: .; abundance: .; v_gene: TRBV5-5
CDR3nt: TGCGCCAGCAGCTCTGACAGGGTCGCCGATGAGCAGTTCTTC; CDR3aa: CASSSDRVADEQFF; j_gene: TRBJ2-1; d_gene: TRBD1; abundance: .; v_gene: TRBV5-1
CDR3nt: TGTGCCACCTCCCGGGACAGGGGAGAGGGCTACACCTTC; CDR3aa: CATSRDRGEGYTF; j_gene: TRBJ1-2; d_gene: TRBD1; abundance: .; v_gene: TRBV2
CDR3nt: TGCGCCAGCAGCTTAACACAGGGGGCGGAAGAGACCCAGTACTTC; CDR3aa: CASSLTQGAEETQYF; j_gene: TRBJ2-5; d_gene: TRBD1; abundance: .; v_gene: TRBV5-1
CDR3nt: TGTGCCAGCAGCCTAGGACGGACTAGCTACAATGAGCAGTTCTTC; CDR3aa: CASSLGRTSYNEQFF; j_gene: TRBJ2-1; d_gene: TRBD2; abundance: few; v_gene: TRBV7-3
CDR3nt: TGCAGTGCTATTAATTCGGGACAGGGGGACTATGGCTACACCTTC; CDR3aa: CSAINSGQGDYGYTF; j_gene: TRBJ1-2; d_gene: TRBD1; abundance: many; v_gene: TRBV20-1
CDR3nt: TGTGCCACCAGCAGAGACGGGGGTGAGCAGTTCTTC; CDR3aa: CATSRDGGEQFF; j_gene: TRBJ2-1; d_gene: .; abundance: .; v_gene: TRBV15
CDR3nt: TGTGCCAGCAGTTTGACTGGGGGGAACACTGAAGCTTTCTTT; CDR3aa: CASSLTGGNTEAFF; j_gene: TRBJ1-1; d_gene: .; abundance: many; v_gene: TRBV12-3/TRBV12-4
CDR3nt: TGTGCCACCAGCAGAGGAGGAGGGACGGATTATGGCTACACCTTC; CDR3aa: CATSRGGGTDYGYTF; j_gene: TRBJ1-2; d_gene: .; abundance: .; v_gene: TRBV15
CDR3nt: TGCAGCGTTGAGAGGGACAGGGACACTGAAGCTTTCTTT; CDR3aa: CSVERDRDTEAFF; j_gene: TRBJ1-1; d_gene: TRBD1; abundance: few; v_gene: TRBV29-1
CDR3nt: TGTGCCAGCAGCGTAGCGGAGGGAATTCAAGCTTTCTTT; CDR3aa: CASSVAEGIQAFF; j_gene: TRBJ1-1; d_gene: .; abundance: .; v_gene: TRBV9
CDR3nt: TGCAGCGTCCAAGGGTTGGGGAGAGGACCCTACAATGAGCAGTTCTTC; CDR3aa: CSVQGLGRGPYNEQFF; j_gene: TRBJ2-1; d_gene: .; abundance: many; v_gene: TRBV29-1
CDR3nt: TGTGCCAGCTGGAACCGGGACAATCAAGAGACCCAGTACTTC; CDR3aa: CASWNRDNQETQYF; j_gene: TRBJ2-5; d_gene: .; abundance: .; v_gene: TRBV6-1
CDR3nt: TGTGCCAGCAATCGGGACGGACGGACCACAGATACGCAGTATTTT; CDR3aa: CASNRDGRTTDTQYF; j_gene: TRBJ2-3; d_gene: .; abundance: few; v_gene: TRBV25-1
CDR3nt: TGCAGTGCTAGACCGGGAGGGCCCTCGGGTGAGCAGTTCTTC; CDR3aa: CSARPGGPSGEQFF; j_gene: TRBJ2-1; d_gene: TRBD2; abundance: .; v_gene: TRBV20-1
CDR3nt: TGTGCCAGCAGCGGAACAGGGGGCGCGAACGAGCAGTACTTC; CDR3aa: CASSGTGGANEQYF; j_gene: TRBJ2-7; d_gene: TRBD1; abundance: .; v_gene: TRBV7-2
CDR3nt: TGCAGTGCTAGGGGGTGGTTCAGGGGGACAGATACGCAGTATTTT; CDR3aa: CSARGWFRGTDTQYF; j_gene: TRBJ2-3; d_gene: TRBD1; abundance: .; v_gene: TRBV20-1
CDR3nt: TGCAGTGCTGCCACGGCTTCCGAGCAGTACTTC; CDR3aa: CSAATASEQYF; j_gene: TRBJ2-7; d_gene: .; abundance: many; v_gene: TRBV20-1
CDR3nt: TGTGCCATCGGTGGGTCAGGGGTCGCCAATGAGCAGTACTTC; CDR3aa: CAIGGSGVANEQYF; j_gene: TRBJ2-5; d_gene: .; abundance: .; v_gene: TRBV10-3
CDR3nt: TGCAGCGTACTCGATCTGACTAGCGGAGCCAAAAACATTCAGTACTTC; CDR3aa: CSVLDLTSGAKNIQYF; j_gene: TRBJ2-4; d_gene: TRBD2; abundance: .; v_gene: TRBV29-1
CDR3nt: TGTGCCAGCAGCGCCAGGTCGGGTCCCTACGAGCAGTACTTC; CDR3aa: CASSARSGPYEQYF; j_gene: TRBJ2-7; d_gene: .; abundance: few; v_gene: TRBV7-2
CDR3nt: TGCAGTTCTACCGGGGCTAGCGATTACAATGAGCAGTTCTTC; CDR3aa: CSSTGASDYNEQFF; j_gene: TRBJ2-1; d_gene: .; abundance: .; v_gene: TRBV20-1
CDR3nt: TGCAGTGCTAGAGATCCGCGGCGGGGGGACAATGAGCAGTTCTTC; CDR3aa: CSARDPRRGDNEQFF; j_gene: TRBJ2-1; d_gene: TRBD2; abundance: many; v_gene: TRBV20-1
CDR3nt: TGCAGTGCCAAAAGCGAACGACGAGCGGGGACGGAGACCCAGTACTTC; CDR3aa: CSAKSERRAGTETQYF; j_gene: TRBJ2-5; d_gene: TRBD2; abundance: .; v_gene: TRBV20-1
CDR3nt: TGTGCCAGCTCTTCCCAGGGACAGAAGAATCAGCCCCAGCATTTT; CDR3aa: CASSSQGQKNQPQHF; j_gene: TRBJ1-5; d_gene: TRBD1; abundance: once; v_gene: TRBV18
CDR3nt: TGTGCCAGCAGTTTTGTCGCCAGTAGCGGGGGCGGCGAGACCCAGTACTTC; CDR3aa: CASSFVASSGGGETQYF; j_gene: TRBJ2-5; d_gene: TRBD2; abundance: .; v_gene: TRBV28
CDR3nt: TGCAGCGTTGATACGGGACAGGGGTCCTCCACAGATACGCAGTATTTT; CDR3aa: CSVDTGQGSSTDTQYF; j_gene: TRBJ2-3; d_gene: TRBD1; abundance: .; v_gene: TRBV29-1
CDR3nt: TGTGCCAGCAGCCTGCGGACTAGCGGGAGAATCGGGGAGCTGTTTTTT; CDR3aa: CASSLRTSGRIGELFF; j_gene: TRBJ2-2; d_gene: TRBD2; abundance: .; v_gene: TRBV11-2
CDR3nt: TGTGCCAGCCGAAATAGCGGGGGGGCCGTGAATGAGCAGTTCTTC; CDR3aa: CASRNSGGAVNEQFF; j_gene: TRBJ2-1; d_gene: TRBD2; abundance: .; v_gene: TRBV2
CDR3nt: TGTGCCAGCAGAGCCCAGTTAGCGGGAGAGTCAGATACGCAGTATTTT; CDR3aa: CASRAQLAGESDTQYF; j_gene: TRBJ2-3; d_gene: TRBD2; abundance: .; v_gene: TRBV28
CDR3nt: TGTGCCAGCAGCGCCAAGGCAGGGGAACCCTACAATGAGCAGTTCTTC; CDR3aa: CASSAKAGEPYNEQFF; j_gene: TRBJ2-1; d_gene: .; abundance: .; v_gene: TRBV6-5